This TCR beta chain was captured in a study of cytomegalovirus exposure and HLA in healthy donors. The PCR ran on 60 Vbeta and 13 Jbeta primers. Libraries were prepared by immunoSEQ multiplex PCR; TCRdb keeps only in-frame clonotypes and omits some of them. The table shows 95,000 or so clones, with around 81% occurring only once. Sequencing was carried out using PBMCs. The sequence was obtained from a woman between 65 and 79 years old in good health and CMV-seropositive.

This chain's CDR3 is CASKVWRESSNEQFF. As DNA, the CDR3 is TGTGCCAGCAAGGTGTGGCGGGAGAGCTCCAATGAGCAGTTCTTC. The chain recombines TRBV6-5 with TRBJ2-1; 7 positions agree with TRBD2. CDR3 length: 15 residues. The V and J ends lost 7 bases and 6 bases, in that order; junction bases with no gene match: 12. The V gene's germline CDR1 is MNHEY and CDR2 SVGAGI.